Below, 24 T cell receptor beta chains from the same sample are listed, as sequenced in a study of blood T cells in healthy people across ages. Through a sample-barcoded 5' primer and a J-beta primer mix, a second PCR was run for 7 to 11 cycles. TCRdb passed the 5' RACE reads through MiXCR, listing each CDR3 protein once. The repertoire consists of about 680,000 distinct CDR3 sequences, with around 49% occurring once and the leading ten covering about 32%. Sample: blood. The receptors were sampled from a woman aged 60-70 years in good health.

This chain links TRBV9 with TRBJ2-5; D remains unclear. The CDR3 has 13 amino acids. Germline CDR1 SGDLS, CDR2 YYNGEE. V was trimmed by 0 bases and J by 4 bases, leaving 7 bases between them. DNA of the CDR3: TGTGCCAGCAGCGTAGCGCCCCGAGAGACCCAGTACTTC. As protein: CASSVAPRETQYF.

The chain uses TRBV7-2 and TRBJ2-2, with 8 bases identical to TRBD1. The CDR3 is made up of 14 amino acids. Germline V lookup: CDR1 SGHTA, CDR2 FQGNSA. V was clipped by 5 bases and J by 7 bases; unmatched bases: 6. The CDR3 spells CASSRQGQSGELFF. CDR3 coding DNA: TGTGCCAGCAGCAGACAGGGGCAAAGCGGGGAGCTGTTTTTT.

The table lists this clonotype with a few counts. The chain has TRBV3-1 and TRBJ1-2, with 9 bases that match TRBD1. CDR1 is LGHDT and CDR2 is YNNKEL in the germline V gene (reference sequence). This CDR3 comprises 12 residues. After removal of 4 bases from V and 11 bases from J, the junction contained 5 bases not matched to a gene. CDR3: CASSPGQGGYTF. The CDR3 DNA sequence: TGTGCCAGCAGCCCGGGACAGGGCGGATACACCTTC.

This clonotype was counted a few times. Here the CDR3 DNA reads TGTGCCAGCAGCTTCTTTATGGCGAGTGAGCAGTTCTTC. Translated: CASSFFMASEQFF. This chain connects TRBV7-2 to TRBJ2-1, with no clear D. CDR1 and CDR2 from the germline V gene are SGHTA and FQGNSA. CDR3 length: 13 residues. V was cut by 3 bases and J by 9 bases, with 12 bases left in between.

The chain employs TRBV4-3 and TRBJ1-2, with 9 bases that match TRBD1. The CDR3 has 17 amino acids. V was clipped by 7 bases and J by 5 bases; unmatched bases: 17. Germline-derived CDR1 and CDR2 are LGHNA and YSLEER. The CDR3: CASTKAPGQGFLYGYTF. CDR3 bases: TGCGCCAGCACGAAAGCCCCGGGACAGGGCTTTTTATATGGCTACACCTTC.

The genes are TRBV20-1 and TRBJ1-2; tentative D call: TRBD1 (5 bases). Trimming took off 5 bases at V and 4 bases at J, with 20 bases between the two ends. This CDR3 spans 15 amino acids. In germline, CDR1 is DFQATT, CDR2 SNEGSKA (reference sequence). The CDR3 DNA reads TGCAGTGCTCGCAAAGCCGGGACGGACCTCTATGGCTACACCTTC. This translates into CSARKAGTDLYGYTF.

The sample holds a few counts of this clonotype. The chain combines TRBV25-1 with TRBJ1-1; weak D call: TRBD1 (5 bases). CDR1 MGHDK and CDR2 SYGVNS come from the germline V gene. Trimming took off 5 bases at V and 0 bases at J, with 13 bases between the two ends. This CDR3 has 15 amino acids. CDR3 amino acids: CASSKTASMNTEAFF. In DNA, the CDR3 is TGTGCCAGCAGTAAGACAGCCAGCATGAACACTGAAGCTTTCTTT.

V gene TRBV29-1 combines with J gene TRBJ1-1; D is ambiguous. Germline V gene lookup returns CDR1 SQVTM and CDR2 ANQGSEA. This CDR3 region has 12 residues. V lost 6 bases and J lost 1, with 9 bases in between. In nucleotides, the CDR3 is TGCAGCGTCGCCGCATGGAACACTGAAGCTTTCTTT. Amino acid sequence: CSVAAWNTEAFF.

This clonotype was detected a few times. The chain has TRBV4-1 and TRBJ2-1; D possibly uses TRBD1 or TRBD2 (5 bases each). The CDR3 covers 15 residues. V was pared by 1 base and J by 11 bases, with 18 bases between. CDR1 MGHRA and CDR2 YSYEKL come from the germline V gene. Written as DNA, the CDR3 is TGCGCCAGCAGCCAAGCCCCGCGGGCAGGGCCAAAGCAGTTCTTC. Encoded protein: CASSQAPRAGPKQFF.

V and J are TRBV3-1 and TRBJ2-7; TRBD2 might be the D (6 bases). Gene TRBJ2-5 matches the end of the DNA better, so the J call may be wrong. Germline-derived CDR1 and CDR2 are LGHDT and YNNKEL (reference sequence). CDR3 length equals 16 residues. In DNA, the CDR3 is TGTGCCAGCAGCCAGCGGGATTTGGGGCGGGGAGAGACCCAGTACTTC. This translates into CASSQRDLGRGETQYF.

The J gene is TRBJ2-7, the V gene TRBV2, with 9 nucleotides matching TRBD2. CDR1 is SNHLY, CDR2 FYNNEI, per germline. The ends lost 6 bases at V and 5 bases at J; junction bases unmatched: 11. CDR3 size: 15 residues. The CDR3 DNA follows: TGTGCCAGCAGCAAAGGGGCGGGAGGGCCCGACGAGCAGTACTTC. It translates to CASSKGAGGPDEQYF.

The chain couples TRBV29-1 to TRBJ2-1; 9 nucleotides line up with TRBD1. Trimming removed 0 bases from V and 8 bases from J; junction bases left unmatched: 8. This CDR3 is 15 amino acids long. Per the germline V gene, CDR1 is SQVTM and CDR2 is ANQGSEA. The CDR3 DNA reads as TGCAGCGTTGAAGAAGGGACAGGGTTAATTCATGAGCAGTTCTTC. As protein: CSVEEGTGLIHEQFF.

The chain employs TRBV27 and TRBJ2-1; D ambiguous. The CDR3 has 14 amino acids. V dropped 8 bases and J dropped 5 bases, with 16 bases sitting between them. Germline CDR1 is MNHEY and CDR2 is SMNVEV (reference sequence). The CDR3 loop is CASGPRRFNNEQFF. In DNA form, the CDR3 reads TGTGCCAGCGGACCCCGCAGGTTCAACAATGAGCAGTTCTTC.

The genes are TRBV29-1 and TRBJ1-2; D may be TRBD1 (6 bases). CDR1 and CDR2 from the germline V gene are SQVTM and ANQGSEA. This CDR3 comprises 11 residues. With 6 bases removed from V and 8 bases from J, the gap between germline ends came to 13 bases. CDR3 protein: CSVPDRPGYTF. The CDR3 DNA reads TGCAGCGTACCGGACAGACCAGGCTACACCTTC.

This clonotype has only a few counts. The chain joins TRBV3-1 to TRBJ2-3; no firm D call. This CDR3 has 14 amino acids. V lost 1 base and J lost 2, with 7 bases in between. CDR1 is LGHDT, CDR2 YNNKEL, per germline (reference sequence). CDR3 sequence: CASSQVVSTDTQYF. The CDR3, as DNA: TGTGCCAGCAGCCAAGTGGTTTCCACAGATACGCAGTATTTT.

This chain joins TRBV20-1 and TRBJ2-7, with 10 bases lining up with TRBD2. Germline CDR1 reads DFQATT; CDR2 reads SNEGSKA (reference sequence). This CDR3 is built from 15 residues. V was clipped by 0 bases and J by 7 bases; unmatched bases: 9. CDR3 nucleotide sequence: TGCAGTGCTAGAGATCTACTAGCGGGAAGCAATGAGCAGTACTTC. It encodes CSARDLLAGSNEQYF.

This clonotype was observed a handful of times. The CDR3 spells CASSEVGGNQPQHF. For the CDR3, the DNA is TGTGCCAGCAGTGAAGTCGGCGGCAATCAGCCCCAGCATTTT. The chain employs TRBV6-1 and TRBJ1-5, with D unclear. The CDR3 loop spans 14 amino acids. From germline, CDR1 is MNHNS and CDR2 SASEGT. V was clipped by 1 base and J by 2 bases, with 6 bases between them.

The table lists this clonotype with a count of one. CDR3 protein: CASSDQGREQYF. The CDR3 nucleotides read TGTGCCAGCAGTGACCAGGGGAGGGAGCAGTACTTC. This chain links TRBV6-6 with TRBJ2-5, with D maybe TRBD2 (7 bases). The CDR3 length is 12 residues. With 5 bases removed from V and 11 bases from J, the gap between germline ends came to 15 bases. Germline CDR1 is MNHNY and CDR2 is SVGAGI (reference sequence).

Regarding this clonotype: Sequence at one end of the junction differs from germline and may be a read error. The CDR3 spells CASSVAGQGNQNPEAFF. In nucleotides, the CDR3 is TGTGCCAGCAGTGTAGCGGGACAGGGAAACCAGAACCCTGAAGCTTTCTTT. The chain links TRBV6-1 to TRBJ1-1, with 9 bases matching TRBD1. This CDR3 spans 17 amino acids. Germline-derived CDR1 and CDR2 are MNHNS and SASEGT.

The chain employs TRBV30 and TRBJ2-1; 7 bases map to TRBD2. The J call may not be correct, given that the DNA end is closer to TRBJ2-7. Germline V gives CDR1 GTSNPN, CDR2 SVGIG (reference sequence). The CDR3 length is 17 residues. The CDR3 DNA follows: TGTGCCTGGAGTCCCGGACGCCGGGCTAGCGGTAGGAATGAGCAGTACTTC. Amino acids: CAWSPGRRASGRNEQYF.

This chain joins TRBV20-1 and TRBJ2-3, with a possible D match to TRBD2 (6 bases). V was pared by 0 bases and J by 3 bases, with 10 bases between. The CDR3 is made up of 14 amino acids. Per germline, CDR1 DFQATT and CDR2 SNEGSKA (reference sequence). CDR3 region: CSARDVGRTDTQYF. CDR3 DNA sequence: TGCAGTGCTAGAGATGTAGGGAGGACAGATACGCAGTATTTT.

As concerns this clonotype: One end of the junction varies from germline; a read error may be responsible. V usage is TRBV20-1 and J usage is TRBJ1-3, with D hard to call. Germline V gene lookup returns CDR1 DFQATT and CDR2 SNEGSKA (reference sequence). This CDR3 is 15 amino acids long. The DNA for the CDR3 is TGCAGTGCTAGCGGGCAGGCGGTGATCGGAAACACCATATATTTC. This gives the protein CSASGQAVIGNTIYF.

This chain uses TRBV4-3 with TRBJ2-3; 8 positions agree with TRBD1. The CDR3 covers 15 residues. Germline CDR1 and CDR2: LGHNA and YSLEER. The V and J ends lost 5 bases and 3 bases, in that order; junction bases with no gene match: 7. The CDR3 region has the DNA TGCGCCAGCAGCAGGGGACAGGAGTTAACAGATACGCAGTATTTT. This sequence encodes CASSRGQELTDTQYF.

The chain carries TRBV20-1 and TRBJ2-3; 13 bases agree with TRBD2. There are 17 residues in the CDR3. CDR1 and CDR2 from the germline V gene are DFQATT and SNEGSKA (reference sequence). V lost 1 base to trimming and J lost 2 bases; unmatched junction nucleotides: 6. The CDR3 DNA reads TGCAGTGCTAGAGGGACTAGCGGGAGAGGGGCCACAGATACGCAGTATTTT. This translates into CSARGTSGRGATDTQYF.